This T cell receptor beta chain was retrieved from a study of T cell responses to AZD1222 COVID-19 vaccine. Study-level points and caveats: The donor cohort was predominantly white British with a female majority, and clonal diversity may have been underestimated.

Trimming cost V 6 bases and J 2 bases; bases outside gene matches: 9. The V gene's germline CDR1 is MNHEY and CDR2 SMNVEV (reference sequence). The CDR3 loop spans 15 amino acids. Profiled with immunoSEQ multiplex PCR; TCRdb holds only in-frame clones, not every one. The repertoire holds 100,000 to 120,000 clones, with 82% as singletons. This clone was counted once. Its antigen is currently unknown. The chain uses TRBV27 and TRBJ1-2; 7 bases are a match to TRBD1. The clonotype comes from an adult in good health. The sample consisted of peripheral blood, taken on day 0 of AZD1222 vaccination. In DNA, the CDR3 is TGTGCCAGCAGGAATCAGGGGGGACCCAACTATGGCTACACCTTC. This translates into CASRNQGGPNYGYTF.